The text below deals with one T cell receptor (beta chain). The antigen is not known. This specimen belongs to a study of OX40 agonist ivuxolimab in advanced cancers. Study information: Intravenous ivuxolimab was administered to patients every 2 weeks at 0.01 to 10 mg/kg. People who had prior anti-PD-1, anti-PD-L1 or anti-CTLA-4 therapy could take part, and about 37% had some. Points from the study as a whole: On average, a greater number of expanded clones characterised CD8+ T cells relative to CD4+.

TCRdb keeps only in-frame clones here, not all; method: immunoSEQ multiplex PCR. This sample has roughly 40,000 clones; roughly 90% occur once, and the top ten carry 13%. CDR1 and CDR2 from the germline V gene are MDHEN and SYDVKM. V shed 5 bases, J shed 3 bases, and the junction held 8 bases outside the gene matches. There are 15 residues in the CDR3. V usage is TRBV28 and J usage is TRBJ2-7; 9 positions agree with TRBD1. This receptor was taken from an adult with an advanced solid tumor such as melanoma, head and neck, liver or kidney cancer. Specimen: CD4+ or CD8+ T cells sorted from blood, collected in a trial of the OX40 agonist ivuxolimab. CDR3 residues: CASSTQNRGHYEQYF. CDR3 in DNA: TGTGCCAGCAGTACCCAAAACAGGGGGCACTACGAGCAGTACTTC.